The 11 T cell receptor beta chains reported below all come from one sample, sequenced in a study of blood T cell repertoires in COVID-19. The protocol was immunoSEQ multiplex PCR, while the TCRdb copy is restricted to in-frame clones and leaves out a portion. The profile covers more than 85,000 clones, with about three quarters appearing a single time and 15% to 20% taken by the ten largest. Input material: peripheral blood. All receptors come from a woman aged 65 to 85 with acute or convalescent COVID-19.

The chain couples TRBV2 to TRBJ2-1, with D perhaps matching TRBD2 (5 bases). This CDR3 spans 15 amino acids. The germline CDR1 and CDR2 sequences are SNHLY and FYNNEI. The V end was cut by 4 bases, the J end by 8 bases, with 18 bases between. The CDR3 DNA follows: TGTGCCAGCAGTGCGGTGGCCCTAGCTTCAGATGAGCAGTTCTTC. Encoded protein: CASSAVALASDEQFF.

This clone was detected only a few times. This rearrangement joins TRBV20-1 to TRBJ2-7; D might be TRBD1 (5 bases). Germline values: CDR1 DFQATT, CDR2 SNEGSKA (reference sequence). The V end was cut by 3 bases, the J end by 0 bases, with 15 bases between. The CDR3 is made up of 15 amino acids. Here the CDR3 reads CSASPPDTVSYEQYF. In DNA, the CDR3 is TGCAGTGCTAGTCCCCCGGACACCGTCTCCTACGAGCAGTACTTC.

Notes on this clone: Other DNA sequences in the same sample also yield this CDR3. The CDR3 nucleotides are TGTGCCAGCAGTGGACAGATTAATGAAAAACTGTTTTTT. Its protein product is CASSGQINEKLFF. V is TRBV12-3 or TRBV12-4 and J is TRBJ1-4; tentatively, D is TRBD1 (6 bases). V was cut by 5 bases and J by 4 bases, with 8 bases left in between. This CDR3 region has 13 residues.

The count of this clone is one. The J gene is TRBJ2-3, the V gene TRBV6-2 or TRBV6-3; 9 nucleotides align to TRBD2. CDR3 length equals 15 residues. CDR1 and CDR2 from the germline V gene are MNHEY and SVGEGT. The V and J ends lost 0 bases and 5 bases, in that order; junction bases with no gene match: 3. The CDR3: CASSYSSSGVDTQYF. The CDR3 DNA is TGTGCCAGCAGTTACTCGTCTAGCGGGGTAGATACGCAGTATTTT.

This clone was counted between two and nine times. The chain has TRBV30 and TRBJ1-2, with D uncertain. V gave up 3 bases and J gave up 1 base, with 9 bases separating them. CDR1 and CDR2 (germline): GTSNPN, SVGIG (reference sequence). The CDR3 extends over 13 amino acids. CDR3 loop: CAWRLGSNYGYTF. The CDR3 coding sequence is TGTGCCTGGAGATTGGGCAGTAACTATGGCTACACCTTC.

The chain links TRBV5-6 to TRBJ1-6, with D possibly matching TRBD1 (6 bases). Germline CDR1 is SGHDT and CDR2 is YYEEEE. This CDR3 comprises 16 residues. Trimming removed 4 bases from V and 7 bases from J, with 18 bases in between. In DNA form, the CDR3 reads TGTGCCAGCAGCCCCCCCTCGGGACAAAGGAATTCACCCCTCCACTTT. Encoded protein: CASSPPSGQRNSPLHF.

The V call is TRBV25-1, the J call TRBJ2-5; 9 positions agree with TRBD1. The germline CDR1 and CDR2 sequences are MGHDK and SYGVNS. This CDR3 contains 16 residues. Losses at the gene ends were 3 bases for V and 1 base for J; bases not matched to a gene: 6. The CDR3 nucleotides read TGTGCCAGCAGTGACCTATTGGACAGGGGCCAAGAGACCCAGTACTTC. Translated, it gives CASSDLLDRGQETQYF.

V is TRBV28 and J is TRBJ1-1; D remains ambiguous. V was clipped by 7 bases and J by 6 bases, with 12 bases between them. This CDR3 is built from 12 residues. The V gene's germline CDR1 is MDHEN and CDR2 SYDVKM. The DNA of the CDR3 is TGTGCCAGCATACGAGGGTTTGCTGAAGCTTTCTTT. Its translation is CASIRGFAEAFF.

The genes are TRBV4-3 and TRBJ1-2; tentatively, D is TRBD1 (6 bases). Germline values: CDR1 LGHNA, CDR2 YSLEER. Trimming took 0 bases from V and 9 from J, leaving 14 bases between them. The CDR3 consists of 14 residues. The CDR3 loop reads CASSQDWTAPSYTF. In nucleotides, the CDR3 is TGCGCCAGCAGCCAAGATTGGACAGCGCCCAGCTACACCTTC.

The rearrangement uses TRBV11-2 and TRBJ1-2; 8 positions agree with TRBD1. The germline V gene has CDR1 SGHAT and CDR2 FQNNGV. This CDR3 region has 15 residues. V shed 0 bases, J shed 8 bases, and the junction held 8 bases outside the gene matches. As DNA, the CDR3 is TGTGCCAGCAGCTTAGATGGGCAGGGGGCTCAAGGCTACACCTTC. Its protein product is CASSLDGQGAQGYTF.

The chain links TRBV28 to TRBJ2-7; TRBD2 aligns across 9 bases. CDR3 size: 15 residues. In germline, CDR1 is MDHEN, CDR2 SYDVKM. V lost 5 bases to trimming and J lost 0 bases; unmatched junction nucleotides: 5. The DNA of the CDR3 is TGTGCCAGCAGTAAGTTTAGCGGGGGCTCCTACGAGCAGTACTTC. Its protein product is CASSKFSGGSYEQYF.